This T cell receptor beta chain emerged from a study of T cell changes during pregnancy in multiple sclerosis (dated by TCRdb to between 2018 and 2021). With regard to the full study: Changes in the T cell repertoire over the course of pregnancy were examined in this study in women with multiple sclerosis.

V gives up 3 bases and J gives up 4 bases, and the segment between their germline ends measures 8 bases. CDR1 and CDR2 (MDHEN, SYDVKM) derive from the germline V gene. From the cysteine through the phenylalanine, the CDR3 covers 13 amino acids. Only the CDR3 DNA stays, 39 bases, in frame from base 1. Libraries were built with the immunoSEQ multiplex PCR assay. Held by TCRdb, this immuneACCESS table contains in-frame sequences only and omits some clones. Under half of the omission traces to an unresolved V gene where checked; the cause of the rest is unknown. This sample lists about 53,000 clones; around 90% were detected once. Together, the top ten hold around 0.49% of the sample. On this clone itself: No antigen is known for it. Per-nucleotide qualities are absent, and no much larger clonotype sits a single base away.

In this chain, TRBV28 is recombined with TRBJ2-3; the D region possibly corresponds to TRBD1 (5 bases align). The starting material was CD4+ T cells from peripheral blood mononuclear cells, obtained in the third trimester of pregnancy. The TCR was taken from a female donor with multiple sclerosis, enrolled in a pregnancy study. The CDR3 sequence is CASSLPRADTQYF. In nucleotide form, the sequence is TGTGCCAGCAGTTTGCCCAGGGCAGATACGCAGTATTTT.